These 28 T cell receptor beta chains came from one sample sequenced in a study of CD8 T cells in Susac syndrome. With random hexamers, 0.5 to 1 ug RNA was reverse transcribed. TCRdb processed the immunoSEQ multiplex PCR reads anew with MiXCR; each CDR3 protein has one entry. The sample lists around 150,000 distinct CDR3 sequences, over 90% occurring once. The sequenced sample consisted of CD4+ T cells from PBMCs. These receptors came from a human donor with Susac syndrome.

The chain recombines TRBV7-9 with TRBJ2-1; D is possibly TRBD2 (6 bases). The CDR3 is 14 residues long. Trimming took 5 bases from V and 5 from J, leaving 13 bases between them. Germline V gives CDR1 SEHNR, CDR2 FQNEAQ (reference sequence). In DNA, the CDR3 is TGTGCCAGCAGCCCGGGACTCATAAACAATGAGCAGTTCTTC. Encoded protein: CASSPGLINNEQFF.

The chain links TRBV6-5 to TRBJ2-3, with D unresolved. V lost 6 bases and J 3 bases, leaving 16 bases between the germline ends. CDR3 length: 15 amino acids. Germline V gene lookup returns CDR1 MNHEY and CDR2 SVGAGI. The CDR3 region is CASRDRNDGTDTQYF. In DNA form, the CDR3 reads TGTGCCAGCAGGGATCGGAACGATGGGACAGATACGCAGTATTTT.

The chain is built from TRBV7-2 and TRBJ1-2; 11 bases are a match to TRBD1. The CDR3 consists of 15 residues. V dropped 3 bases and J dropped 7; count of bases not matched to a gene: 7. Germline V gene data show CDR1 as SGHTA and CDR2 as FQGNSA. The CDR3 spells CASSFLPGQGVGYTF. The DNA for the CDR3 is TGTGCCAGCAGCTTTTTACCGGGACAGGGGGTTGGCTACACCTTC.

This clonotype was seen a single time. This sequence joins TRBV5-1 and TRBJ1-5, with TRBD1 matching over 7 bases. The CDR3 has 15 residues. Germline-derived CDR1 and CDR2 are SGHRS and YFSETQ. The V segment lost 4 bases and the J segment 4 bases; nucleotides outside the gene matches: 8. Here the CDR3 DNA reads TGCGCCAGCAGCGAACAGGGGATCGGTAATCAGCCCCAGCATTTT. This gives the protein CASSEQGIGNQPQHF. The entire variable domain, with the rest obtained from reference TRBV5-1 and TRBJ1-5, is as follows: KAGVTQTPRYLIKTRGQQVTLSCSPISGHRSVSWYQQTPGQGLQFLFEYFSETQRNKGNFPGRFSGRQFSNSRSEMNVSTLELGDSALYLCASSEQGIGNQPQHFGDGTRLSIL.

The CDR3 DNA follows: TGTGCCAGCAGTGGGGGTGGGGCTGAAGCTTTCTTT. Protein product: CASSGGGAEAFF. The chain carries TRBV12-3 or TRBV12-4 and TRBJ1-1; D is possibly TRBD1 (5 bases). Trimming shortened V by 5 bases and J by 6 bases, and 10 bases separated the two germline ends. The CDR3 is made up of 12 amino acids.

Here the CDR3 DNA reads TGTGCCAGCAGCAGAAGCGGGAGCTCCTACAATGAGCAGTTCTTC. Translated: CASSRSGSSYNEQFF. J is TRBJ2-1 and V is TRBV5-4; 8 bases align to TRBD2. Germline loops: CDR1 SGHNT, CDR2 YYREEE (reference sequence). CDR3 length: 15 residues. Unmatched junction bases numbered 3, after V lost 4 bases and J lost 0 bases.

This chain uses TRBV6-1 with TRBJ2-7; weak D call: TRBD1 (6 bases). This CDR3 is built from 15 residues. The germline CDR1 and CDR2 sequences are MNHNS and SASEGT. Between the trimmed V and J ends, which lost 2 bases and 2 bases, there was a span of 13 bases. CDR3 region: CASSELQGSTYEQYF. For the CDR3, the DNA is TGTGCCAGCAGTGAATTGCAGGGGTCCACCTACGAGCAGTACTTC.

The chain uses TRBV13 and TRBJ2-5, with D unclear. Germline loops: CDR1 PRHDT, CDR2 FYEKMQ (reference sequence). The CDR3 is made up of 14 amino acids. V lost 5 bases and J 3 bases, leaving 13 bases between the germline ends. The CDR3 DNA follows: TGTGCCAGCAGCCACCCCGGCACGAAAGAGACCCAGTACTTC. This gives the protein CASSHPGTKETQYF.

The rearrangement uses TRBV24-1 and TRBJ2-7; TRBD2 aligns across 7 bases. CDR1 and CDR2 (germline): KGHDR, SFDVKD. V lost 7 bases to trimming and J lost 2 bases; unmatched junction nucleotides: 13. The CDR3 is made up of 16 amino acids. DNA for the CDR3: TGTGCCACCAGCTGCTTGCTAGCGGACATAACCTACGAGCAGTACTTC. Translation: CATSCLLADITYEQYF.

The count of this clonotype is one. V usage is TRBV5-1 and J usage is TRBJ1-2, with D unclear. The CDR3 spans 14 residues. Germline V gene lookup returns CDR1 SGHRS and CDR2 YFSETQ. The V end lost 0 bases, the J end lost 4 bases, and 10 bases lay between the germline ends. CDR3 region: CASSLEQFRYGYTF. The CDR3 coding sequence is TGCGCCAGCAGCTTGGAGCAGTTCCGCTATGGCTACACCTTC.

The CDR3 sequence: CSVDWDTQYF. The CDR3 DNA follows: TGCAGCGTTGACTGGGATACGCAGTATTTT. The chain is built from TRBV29-1 and TRBJ2-3, with no clear D. The CDR3 runs to 10 residues. With 3 bases removed from V and 6 bases from J, the gap between germline ends came to 4 bases. Germline CDR1 and CDR2: SQVTM and ANQGSEA.

This chain joins TRBV20-1 and TRBJ2-2; 9 nucleotides line up with TRBD2. This CDR3 has 15 amino acids. With V trimmed by 6 bases and J by 1 base, 6 bases remained unmatched. CDR1 is DFQATT, CDR2 SNEGSKA, per germline (reference sequence). The CDR3 DNA reads TGCAGTGCAGCCAAAGCGGGGGGGAACACCGGGGAGCTGTTTTTT. Protein sequence: CSAAKAGGNTGELFF.

This rearrangement joins TRBV7-2 to TRBJ1-6, with 8 bases fitting TRBD1. Per the germline V gene, CDR1 is SGHTA and CDR2 is FQGNSA. The CDR3 is 14 residues long. Trimming cost V 5 bases and J 13 bases; bases outside gene matches: 10. The CDR3 DNA follows: TGTGCCAGCAGCGTCGGGACAGGCTATTATCCCCTCCACTTT. It translates to CASSVGTGYYPLHF.

This chain joins TRBV30 and TRBJ1-1; TRBD1 aligns across 8 bases. The germline CDR1 and CDR2 sequences are GTSNPN and SVGIG (reference sequence). Trimming cost V 3 bases and J 8 bases; bases outside gene matches: 8. The CDR3 runs to 13 residues. For the CDR3, the DNA is TGTGCCTGGAGGGATATACGACAGGGGGAAGCTTTCTTT. This encodes CAWRDIRQGEAFF.

This chain connects TRBV20-1 to TRBJ2-5; D is tentatively TRBD1 or TRBD2 (5 bases each). The CDR3 extends over 15 amino acids. Germline V CDR1 and CDR2: DFQATT, SNEGSKA (reference sequence). Trimming shortened V by 2 bases and J by 5 bases, and 18 bases separated the two germline ends. The CDR3 sequence is CSARRTGTSRETQYF. CDR3 nucleotide sequence: TGCAGTGCTAGACGCACCGGGACCTCTCGGGAGACCCAGTACTTC.

The rearrangement uses TRBV3-1 and TRBJ1-1; D is undetermined. The CDR3 runs to 14 residues. Germline values: CDR1 LGHDT, CDR2 YNNKEL (reference sequence). With 4 bases removed from V and 1 base from J, the gap between germline ends came to 10 bases. In DNA, the CDR3 is TGTGCCAGCAGCCCTGTTGGGGAGAACACTGAAGCTTTCTTT. Translated: CASSPVGENTEAFF.

This clonotype has only one observation. This sequence joins TRBV7-9 and TRBJ2-5; perhaps TRBD2 as D (6 bases). CDR3 size: 14 residues. CDR1 is SEHNR and CDR2 is FQNEAQ in the germline V gene (reference sequence). Deletions cut 5 bases from V and 6 bases from J, with 16 bases between. The CDR3 protein is CASSHSGGGQTQYF. The CDR3 coding sequence is TGTGCCAGCAGCCACTCCGGTGGAGGGCAGACCCAGTACTTC.

The chain combines TRBV3-1 with TRBJ1-2; TRBD1 is a possible D gene (5 bases). There are 13 residues in the CDR3. V lost 0 bases, J lost 7 bases, and 9 bases lay in between. Germline values: CDR1 LGHDT, CDR2 YNNKEL (reference sequence). The CDR3 is CASSQEVGGGYTF. The CDR3 region has the DNA TGTGCCAGCAGCCAAGAGGTGGGGGGTGGCTACACCTTC. Supplemented by reference TRBV3-1 and TRBJ1-2, the full variable domain reads DTAVSQTPKYLVTQMGNDKSIKCEQNLGHDTMYWYKQDSKKFLKIMFSYNNKELIINETVPNRFSPKSPDKAHLNLHINSLELGDSAVYFCASSQEVGGGYTFGSGTRLTVV.

This chain uses TRBV15 with TRBJ2-5; no reliable D call. From germline, CDR1 is LNHNV and CDR2 YYDKDF (reference sequence). Trimming pared 0 bases from V and 5 bases from J, leaving 7 bases between. CDR3 size: 13 residues. The CDR3 loop reads CATSRDGAETQYF. In DNA form, the CDR3 reads TGTGCCACCAGCAGAGATGGTGCGGAGACCCAGTACTTC.

The V and J genes are TRBV20-1 and TRBJ2-1; D gene uncertain. V was pared by 2 bases and J by 7 bases, with 12 bases between. The CDR3 loop spans 13 amino acids. CDR1 and CDR2 (germline): DFQATT, SNEGSKA (reference sequence). CDR3 sequence: CSARSSRSNEQFF. The DNA for the CDR3 is TGCAGTGCTAGATCTTCGCGGTCGAATGAGCAGTTCTTC.

This chain uses TRBV18 with TRBJ2-6; 9 nucleotides match TRBD1. The germline CDR1 and CDR2 sequences are KGHSH and LQKENI. This CDR3 is built from 20 residues. V lost 6 bases, J lost 0 bases, and 15 bases stayed unmatched. CDR3 nucleotide sequence: TGTGCCAGCTCGCCCCTGGTTACGGGACAGGGCCCCTCTGGGGCCAACGTCCTGACTTTC. Protein: CASSPLVTGQGPSGANVLTF. Full variable domain (missing parts from reference TRBV18 and TRBJ2-6): NAGVMQNPRHLVRRRGQEARLRCSPMKGHSHVYWYRQLPEEGLKFMVYLQKENIIDESGMPKERFSAEFPKEGPSILRIQQVVRGDSAAYFCASSPLVTGQGPSGANVLTFGAGSRLTVL.

The V and J genes are TRBV11-2 and TRBJ1-1, with 9 bases aligning to TRBD1. The CDR3 is 16 residues long. Trimming took 5 bases from V and 1 from J; bases not matched to a gene: 8. Germline lookup yields CDR1 SGHAT and CDR2 FQNNGV. This CDR3 reads CASSPPYRGQNTEAFF. DNA for the CDR3: TGTGCCAGCAGCCCGCCCTACAGGGGGCAGAACACTGAAGCTTTCTTT.

The chain uses TRBV4-1 and TRBJ2-7, with D unclear. Germline V gene data show CDR1 as MGHRA and CDR2 as YSYEKL. Trimming shortened V by 5 bases and J by 7 bases, and 9 bases separated the two germline ends. There are 11 residues in the CDR3. The CDR3 sequence: CASSTWGEQYF. CDR3 coding DNA: TGCGCCAGCAGCACCTGGGGAGAGCAGTACTTC.

Note on this clonotype: A junction end diverges from the germline sequence, so it may reflect a read error. This chain uses TRBV28 with TRBJ1-4; no reliable D call. This CDR3 has 13 residues. In germline, CDR1 is MDHEN, CDR2 SYDVKM. CDR3 amino acids: CASSRSTNEKLFF. CDR3 nucleotide sequence: TGTGCCAGCAGTCGCTCAACGAATGAAAAACTGTTTTTT.

The J gene is TRBJ2-7, the V gene TRBV25-1; maybe TRBD1 (5 bases). The CDR3 spans 13 residues. V lost 6 bases to trimming and J lost 2 bases, with 11 bases between them. Germline CDR1 reads MGHDK; CDR2 reads SYGVNS. Written as DNA, the CDR3 is TGTGCCAGCAGCCGTGGGGCCCCCTACGAGCAGTACTTC. It translates to CASSRGAPYEQYF.

The chain joins TRBV3-1 to TRBJ2-3; D is ambiguous. The germline V gene encodes CDR1 LGHDT and CDR2 YNNKEL (reference sequence). Trimming removed 4 bases from V and 1 base from J, with 12 bases in between. The CDR3 runs 15 residues. CDR3 amino acids: CASSRVSTRTDTQYF. Here the CDR3 DNA reads TGTGCCAGCAGCCGGGTATCTACCCGCACAGATACGCAGTATTTT.

The DNA of the CDR3 is TGTGCCAGTAACCCCCCCGGCATAGGGGGCACTGAAGCTTTCTTT. It specifies CASNPPGIGGTEAFF. The genes are TRBV19 and TRBJ1-1; D might be TRBD1 (6 bases). The CDR3 totals 15 residues. Per the germline V gene, CDR1 is LNHDA and CDR2 is SQIVND (reference sequence). V was cut by 7 bases and J by 4 bases, with 19 bases left in between.

V and J are TRBV19 and TRBJ2-2; maybe TRBD2 (5 bases). The germline V gene encodes CDR1 LNHDA and CDR2 SQIVND (reference sequence). CDR3 length: 15 amino acids. V dropped 3 bases and J dropped 1 base, with 9 bases sitting between them. In DNA form, the CDR3 reads TGTGCCAGTAGTATGGCAGGACTGAACACCGGGGAGCTGTTTTTT. Residues: CASSMAGLNTGELFF.